The rows below give T cell receptor beta chains drawn from one sample of a study of T cell responses to AZD1222 COVID-19 vaccine. Only in-frame clones appear in the TCRdb table, and some are missing; sequencing was by immunoSEQ multiplex PCR. The sample carries some 120,000 clones, 70% to 90% recorded once. The sample here was peripheral blood, taken on day 0 of AZD1222 vaccination. The receptors stem from an adult in good health. CDR3s include the opening cysteine and the closing phenylalanine or tryptophan. D genes are given only for firm matches. Some rows mark clone size as missing; the rest say once, few, many or name a class of expanded clone.

clone size,V gene,J gene,D gene,CDR3 DNA,CDR3 protein
-,TRBV7-3,TRBJ1-1,-,TGTGCCAGCAGCTTGCACGGGTCGAACACTGAAGCTTTCTTT,CASSLHGSNTEAFF
-,TRBV5-1,TRBJ1-5,TRBD1,TGCGCCAGCAGTCCCGGGACAGGGGGGCCATATAGCAATCAGCCCCAGCATTTT,CASSPGTGGPYSNQPQHF
-,TRBV19,TRBJ1-3,-,TGTGCCAGTAGTATAGGCCTCTCTGGAAACACCATATATTTT,CASSIGLSGNTIYF
-,TRBV3-1/TRBV3-2,TRBJ2-1,TRBD2,TGTGCCAGCAGCCCCAGCGGGGGGGCCTACAGTGAGCAGTTCTTC,CASSPSGGAYSEQFF
-,TRBV30,TRBJ1-5,-,TGTGCCTGGAGTCCCGCCAGGAGCCAGCCCCAGCATTTT,CAWSPARSQPQHF
-,TRBV7-8,TRBJ1-3,-,TGTGCCAGCAGCTTTCCAGCCAGCTCTGGAAACACCATATATTTT,CASSFPASSGNTIYF
-,TRBV4-1,TRBJ2-3,TRBD2,TGCGCCAGCAGCCCCCGGGGAGGGGCATGGGGGGATACGCAGTATTTT,CASSPRGGAWGDTQYF
-,TRBV7-9,TRBJ2-5,-,TGTGCCAGCGGGCAGGAGGAAGAGACCCAGTACTTC,CASGQEEETQYF
-,TRBV11-2,TRBJ2-7,-,TGTGCCAGCAGCTTAGGAGGCCACGAGCAGTACTTC,CASSLGGHEQYF
-,TRBV5-6,TRBJ2-2,-,TGTGCCAGCAAGTTCTCCGGGGAGCTGTTTTTT,CASKFSGELFF
-,TRBV4-2,TRBJ1-6,-,TGTGCCAGCAGCCAAGTGGTAGGGGAGCGAGATTCACCCCTCCACTTT,CASSQVVGERDSPLHF
-,TRBV6-5,TRBJ1-1,-,TGTGCCAGCAGTTCCGGACAAAGGAACACTGAGGCTTTCTTT,CASSSGQRNTEAFF
-,TRBV5-8,TRBJ2-3,TRBD2,TGTGCCAGCAGCCGAACCTCTAGCGGGGGGCCCACAGATACGCAGTATTTT,CASSRTSSGGPTDTQYF
-,TRBV28,TRBJ1-1,-,TGTGCCAGCAGTTTAGGAGTCTCTGAAGCTTTCTTT,CASSLGVSEAFF
-,TRBV5-1,TRBJ1-6,-,TGCGCCAGCAGCTTGGGGGGGGACGATTCACCCCTCCACTTT,CASSLGGDDSPLHF
-,TRBV9,TRBJ2-7,TRBD2,TGTGCCAGCAGCGTAGATAGCGGGTACGAGCAGTACTTC,CASSVDSGYEQYF
-,TRBV20-1,TRBJ2-7,TRBD2,TGCAGTGCTAGTTCAGGGCTAGCGGGGTCCTACGAGCAGTACTTC,CSASSGLAGSYEQYF
once,TRBV4-2,TRBJ2-2,-,TGTGCCAGCAGCCAAGAAGACTTGCTCTCCGGGGAGCTGTTTTTT,CASSQEDLLSGELFF
-,TRBV5-1,TRBJ1-2,-,TGCGCCAGCAGCTTGAACAGGGCGGCCTATGGCTACACCTTC,CASSLNRAAYGYTF
-,TRBV3-1/TRBV3-2,TRBJ2-7,TRBD1,TGTGCCAGCAGCTTCGATGCGGGACAGGAAAGGCAGCAGTACTTC,CASSFDAGQERQQYF
-,TRBV7-9,TRBJ2-1,-,TGTGCCAGCAGCTTAAGGGTCGGCAGGGGGGATGAGCAGTTCTTC,CASSLRVGRGDEQFF
-,TRBV19,TRBJ2-3,-,TGTGCCAGTAGTGTTTCAGATACGCAGTATTTT,CASSVSDTQYF
-,TRBV19,TRBJ1-4,-,TGTGCCAGTAGTATGTATGGGGGGATTAATGAAAAACTGTTTTTT,CASSMYGGINEKLFF
-,TRBV14,TRBJ2-7,-,TGTGCCAGCAGCCAAGATCGGGACTCCTACGAGCAGTACTTC,CASSQDRDSYEQYF
-,TRBV19,TRBJ1-1,TRBD1,TGTGCCAGTACCGCTGCCGGGACAGTGAACACTGAAGCTTTCTTT,CASTAAGTVNTEAFF
-,TRBV27,TRBJ2-7,TRBD2,TGTGCCAGCAGTTTCCGGGGGGGGTGGGACGAGCAGTACTTC,CASSFRGGWDEQYF
-,TRBV18,TRBJ2-2,TRBD1,TGTGCCAGCTCAGATGGGACAGTGAACACCGGGGAGCTGTTTTTT,CASSDGTVNTGELFF
-,TRBV19,TRBJ2-6,-,TGTGCCAGTAGTCCGGGGCCCCTGGGCTCTGGGGCCAACGTCCTGACTTTC,CASSPGPLGSGANVLTF
-,TRBV7-6,TRBJ2-2,TRBD2,TGTGCCAGCAGCTCCCGGGACTACTACTCACGGGGGGAGCTGTTTTTT,CASSSRDYYSRGELFF
-,TRBV7-9,TRBJ2-1,TRBD2,TGTGCCAGCAGCACTAGCGCCTACAATGAGCAGTTCTTC,CASSTSAYNEQFF
-,TRBV5-1,TRBJ2-7,TRBD2,TGCGCCAGCAGCTTGGGGCCCGGGGGGGGCACCTCCTACGAGCAGTACTTC,CASSLGPGGGTSYEQYF
-,TRBV6-5,TRBJ1-1,-,TGTGCCAGCAGTTCCCCGGTGGAAGCTTTCTTT,CASSSPVEAFF
few,TRBV7-9,TRBJ2-1,-,TGTGCCAGCAGCCTATTAGGAACGGCATACCGCTCCTACAATGAGCAGTTCTTC,CASSLLGTAYRSYNEQFF
-,TRBV24-1,TRBJ1-2,-,TGTGCCACCAGTGATCCCGGCAGGGACTATGGCTACACCTTC,CATSDPGRDYGYTF
-,TRBV19,TRBJ2-7,-,TGTGCCAGTAGTATGAGTTTGAAAGAAGGGGTCCACCTCTCCTACGAGCAGTACTTC,CASSMSLKEGVHLSYEQYF
-,TRBV7-2,TRBJ1-5,-,TGTGCCAGCAGCTTCAGGGATCAGCCCCAGCATTTT,CASSFRDQPQHF
-,TRBV28,TRBJ2-7,-,TGTGCCAGCAGCCCCGACAGTCCAAGCGCCGGCGGAAGGGCCTACGAGCAGTACTTC,CASSPDSPSAGGRAYEQYF
-,TRBV5-1,TRBJ2-1,-,TGCGCCAGCAGCGGAGGCGGGCAAGGCTCCTACAATGAGCAGTTCTTC,CASSGGGQGSYNEQFF
-,TRBV27,TRBJ2-6,-,TGTGCCAGCAGTTTAAGGGTAACTGGGGCCAACGTCCTGACTTTC,CASSLRVTGANVLTF
-,TRBV7-9,TRBJ1-2,-,TGTGCCAGCAGCTCGGGACCGCATTTCTTC,CASSSGPHFF
-,TRBV10-1,TRBJ2-5,TRBD2,TGCGCCAGCAGTGAGTCTCCTAGCGGGGGGGCTCAAGAGACCCAGTACTTC,CASSESPSGGAQETQYF
-,TRBV13,TRBJ2-7,-,TGTGCCAGCAGCTTAGCGCTAGCCTCGGCTGCGGGCGAGCAGTACTTC,CASSLALASAAGEQYF
-,TRBV27,TRBJ2-7,-,TGTGCCAGCTGGTGGTCCGGCGGAAACGAGCAGTACTTC,CASWWSGGNEQYF
-,TRBV3-1/TRBV3-2,TRBJ2-7,-,TGTGCCAGCAGCCAACATGGTAATCGGGGTTCCTACGAGCAGTACTTC,CASSQHGNRGSYEQYF
few,TRBV9,TRBJ1-1,-,TGTGCCAGCAGCGTTACAGGGACCGGCCTTCGAGCTTTCTTT,CASSVTGTGLRAFF
-,TRBV5-1,TRBJ1-6,-,TGCGCCAGCAGCTTAGACCAGGCTGCTAGGATTCGCCTCCACTTT,CASSLDQAARIRLHF
few,TRBV3-1/TRBV3-2,TRBJ2-1,TRBD1,TGTGCCAGCAGCCAACCCGACAGGGGGCTCGATGAGCAGTTCTTC,CASSQPDRGLDEQFF
few,TRBV5-1,TRBJ2-5,-,TGCGCCAGCAGCTTGGTGGCGGAAGAGACCCAGTACTTC,CASSLVAEETQYF
-,TRBV18,TRBJ1-2,-,TGTGCCAGCTCAAACAGGGAAAACTATGGCTACACCTTC,CASSNRENYGYTF
-,TRBV4-1,TRBJ2-2,-,TGCGCCAGCAGCCAAGGCAGGGGGAGGACCGGGGAGCTGTTTTTT,CASSQGRGRTGELFF
once,TRBV6-1,TRBJ2-5,-,TGTGCCAGCAGTGAAATCCAGGGCGTGGAGACCCAGTACTTC,CASSEIQGVETQYF
-,TRBV4-1,TRBJ1-2,TRBD1,TGCGCCAGCAGCCAAGTTGCCACGGGACAGGGAAGCAGTGGCTACACCTTC,CASSQVATGQGSSGYTF
-,TRBV18,TRBJ2-2,-,TGTGCCAGCTCACCGTTGACGGGGAGCACCGGGGAGCTGTTTTTT,CASSPLTGSTGELFF